The present entry profiles one T cell receptor beta chain with its context. The sample originates from a study of technical replicates of blood from a few donors. Clones were sequenced by immunoSEQ multiplex PCR, and TCRdb holds only the in-frame ones, with some missing. The sample contains approximately 75,000 clones, nearly 98% of which appear only once. V lost 5 bases and J lost 5, with 7 bases in between. This CDR3 has 11 residues. The germline V gene encodes CDR1 SGHTA and CDR2 FQGNSA. This receptor was obtained from a human donor in good health. The specimen was T cells isolated from PBMCs. The rearrangement links TRBV7-2 to TRBJ2-7; D is possibly TRBD2 (5 bases). The DNA for the CDR3 is TGTGCCAGCAGCCCTAGCCACGAGCAGTACTTC. Encoded protein: CASSPSHEQYF.